Listed here is a single T cell receptor (beta chain). An input of roughly 0.45 to 1 ug of RNA was subjected to reverse transcription using random hexamers. TCR beta CDR3 was amplified by immunoSEQ multiplex PCR. This amplification extended across 54 Vbeta and 13 Jbeta segments. TCRdb re-analysed the immunoSEQ multiplex PCR reads in MiXCR, keeping a single row per CDR3 protein. The sample has 150,000 to 180,000 distinct CDR3 sequences, about 94% seen once. These data belong to a study of CD8 T cells in Susac syndrome. The CDR3 extends over 12 amino acids. Germline CDR1 reads DFQATT; CDR2 reads SNEGSKA (reference sequence). V lost 1 base, J lost 6 bases, and 9 bases lay in between. TCR beta sequences were obtained from blood CD8+ and CD4+ T cells. TEMRA cells were enriched by FACS, while CD8+ and CD4+ T cells were obtained through a negative isolation that was performed magnetically.

Sequences were obtained from CD8+ T cells from PBMCs. The rearrangement joins TRBV20-1 to TRBJ1-2; D is possibly TRBD1 (6 bases). The source of this sequence is a human donor with multiple sclerosis. The CDR3 bases are TGCAGTGCTAGAGCCGGGGACAATGGCTACACCTTC. Amino acids: CSARAGDNGYTF.